This T cell receptor (beta chain) was recorded in a study of shared clonotypes between healthy human individuals. The germline V gene encodes CDR1 SGDLS and CDR2 YYNGEE. The CDR3 sequence is 16 residues long. V was shortened by 2 bases and J by 1 base, with 14 bases between the two germline ends. Study results and caveats: Collection of samples was limited to blood; tissue repertoires likely differ.

Regarding this clone: Its antigen is unknown.

Splitting of each subset's genomic DNA was done evenly across several immunoSEQ plates. Produced via immunoSEQ multiplex PCR; TCRdb's table is partial and in-frame only. This sample has 950,000 to 1,100,000 clones, with 75% to 80% found just once. Sequences were obtained from memory CD4+ T cells from PBMCs. Documented subset: CD45RA-negative fraction. The chain couples TRBV9 to TRBJ2-3, with D possibly being TRBD2 (6 bases). This receptor was obtained from a man aged 18-30 years in good health. Some clones in this sample may be carry-over from other donors' samples. The CDR3 region is CASSVGVGGGTDTQYF. DNA of the CDR3: TGTGCCAGCAGCGTGGGAGTGGGAGGTGGCACAGATACGCAGTATTTT.